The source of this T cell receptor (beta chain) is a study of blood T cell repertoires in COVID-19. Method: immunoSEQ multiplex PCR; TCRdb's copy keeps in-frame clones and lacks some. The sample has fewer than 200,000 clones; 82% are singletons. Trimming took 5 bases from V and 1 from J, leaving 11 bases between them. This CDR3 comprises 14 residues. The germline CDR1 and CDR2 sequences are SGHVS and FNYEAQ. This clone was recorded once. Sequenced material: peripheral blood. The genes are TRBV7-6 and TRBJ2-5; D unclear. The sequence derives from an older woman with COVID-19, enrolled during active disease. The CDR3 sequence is CASSQYTAQETQYF. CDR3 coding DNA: TGTGCCAGCAGCCAGTACACAGCCCAAGAGACCCAGTACTTC. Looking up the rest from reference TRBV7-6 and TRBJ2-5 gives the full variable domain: GAGVSQSPRYKVTKRGQDVALRCDPISGHVSLYWYRQALGQGPEFLTYFNYEAQQDKSGLPNDRFSAERPEGSISTLTIQRTEQRDSAMYRCASSQYTAQETQYFGPGTRLLVL.